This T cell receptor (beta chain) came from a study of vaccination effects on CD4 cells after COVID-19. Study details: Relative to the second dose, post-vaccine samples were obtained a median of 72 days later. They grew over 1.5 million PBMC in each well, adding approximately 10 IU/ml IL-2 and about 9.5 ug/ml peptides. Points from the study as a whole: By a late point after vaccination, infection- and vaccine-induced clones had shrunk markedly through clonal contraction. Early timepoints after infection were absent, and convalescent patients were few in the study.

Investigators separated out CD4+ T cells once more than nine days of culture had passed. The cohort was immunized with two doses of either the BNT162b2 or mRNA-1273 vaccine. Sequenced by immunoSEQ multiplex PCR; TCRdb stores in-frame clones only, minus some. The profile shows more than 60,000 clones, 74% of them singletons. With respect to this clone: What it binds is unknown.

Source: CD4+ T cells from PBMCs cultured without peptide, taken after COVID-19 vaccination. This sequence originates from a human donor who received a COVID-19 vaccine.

CDR3 loop: CASSRGTGTVPSPLHF. The CDR3, as DNA: TGTGCCAGCAGCCGGGGAACCGGGACAGTCCCATCACCCCTCCACTTT. The V gene is TRBV25-1, the J gene TRBJ1-6, with TRBD1 matching 7 bases. Per germline, CDR1 MGHDK and CDR2 SYGVNS. The V gene end was trimmed by 6 bases and the J gene end by 10 bases; junction bases not matched to a gene: 15. CDR3 length: 16 amino acids.